This T cell receptor (beta chain) was profiled in a study of Graves' ophthalmopathy and Graves' hyperthyroidism. The ends were cut back, 6 bases at V and 4 bases at J, with 15 bases in the middle. Germline assignment: CDR1 SGHTA and CDR2 FQGNSA. This CDR3 contains 14 residues. In the case of this clonotype: As yet, its antigen is unknown.

RNA transcripts yielded amplified TCR beta CDR3 regions. The workflow started with a first-round RT-PCR run with HTBI primers and then moved on to a second-round multiplex PCR. TCRdb ran MiXCR on the multiplex PCR reads and lists one entry per CDR3 protein. The sample carries some 1.1 million distinct CDR3 sequences, roughly two fifths recorded once. General study points: Blood repertoires reportedly contained most expanded thyroid clonotypes above 0.001 frequency. Ophthalmopathy progression prediction by the model yielded a sensitivity of 55% to 71% and a specificity of 72.22%.

The TCR sequence derives from an adult man with Graves' hyperthyroidism. The chain is built from TRBV7-2 and TRBJ1-2; D gene unclear. Sequencing was performed on peripheral blood or thyroid tissue (not recorded which). CDR3 protein: CASSYIQNIYGYTF. The CDR3 nucleotides are TGTGCCAGCAGTTATATCCAGAACATCTATGGCTACACCTTC.